Sequencing of this T cell receptor (beta chain) was carried out in a study of T cell changes during pregnancy in multiple sclerosis. Here immunoSEQ multiplex PCR was the method, and the copy in TCRdb shows in-frame clones only, minus some. Of 50,000 or so clones listed, 85% to 95% were seen once; the top ten hold more than 3%. Germline values: CDR1 SNHLY, CDR2 FYNNEI. CDR3 length equals 14 residues. The V end was cut by 3 bases, the J end by 6 bases, with 12 bases between. The chain is built from TRBV2 and TRBJ2-1; a weak D match, TRBD1 (6 bases). The sequences come from CD8+ T cells from peripheral blood mononuclear cells, collected after pregnancy. The clonotype was recovered from a female donor with multiple sclerosis, enrolled in a pregnancy study. The CDR3 here is CASSDSLGGNEQFF. CDR3 coding DNA: TGTGCCAGCAGTGACAGTCTAGGGGGCAATGAGCAGTTCTTC. Complete variable domain (other parts from reference TRBV2 and TRBJ2-1): EPEVTQTPSHQVTQMGQEVILRCVPISNHLYFYWYRQILGQKVEFLVSFYNNEISEKSEIFDDQFSVERPDGSNFTLKIRSTKLEDSAMYFCASSDSLGGNEQFFGPGTRLTVL.